This TCR beta chain was recorded in a study of cytomegalovirus exposure and HLA in healthy donors. The overall study: Sequencing of about 179 million T cells in an earlier analysis found some 100 million unique TCR beta sequences.

PCR amplification relied on 60 Vbeta primers (plus 13 Jbeta primers). Method: immunoSEQ multiplex PCR; TCRdb's copy keeps in-frame clones and lacks some. In the table there are under 150,000 clones, roughly 80% of which are singletons. Study-wide results and limits: Later, TCR association rates were found to vary by HLA locus, highest for DRB1 and lowest for HLA-C. Presence/absence results assume similar sequencing depth per donor, which may not hold. Cytomegalovirus-associated TCR beta chains were listed, numbering 164.

The V gene lost 0 bases and the J gene lost 4 bases, with 7 bases spanning the gap. Per germline, CDR1 SGHRS and CDR2 YFSETQ. The CDR3 spans 13 residues. As for this clone: Its antigen is unidentified.

The clonotype originates from a woman aged 25-40 years in good health and CMV-seropositive. The sequenced sample consisted of PBMCs. The chain uses TRBV5-1 and TRBJ1-2; D uncertain. The CDR3 nucleotides are TGCGCCAGCAGCTTGGGCGGGCTCTATGGCTACACCTTC. Translated: CASSLGGLYGYTF. Full variable domain (missing parts from reference TRBV5-1 and TRBJ1-2): KAGVTQTPRYLIKTRGQQVTLSCSPISGHRSVSWYQQTPGQGLQFLFEYFSETQRNKGNFPGRFSGRQFSNSRSEMNVSTLELGDSALYLCASSLGGLYGYTFGSGTRLTVV.